The present entry profiles one T cell receptor (beta chain) with its context. What it binds is not known. This sample is drawn from a study of somatic mutations in cytotoxic T cells in rheumatoid arthritis. General study points: Comparison of CD8+ T-cell clonality between rheumatoid arthritis patients and age-matched healthy controls yielded no significant difference.

Assay used: immunoSEQ multiplex PCR; TCRdb lists only in-frame clones, some missing. The sample contains 20,000 to 25,000 clones, around 80% of which appear only once. The clonotype comes from an adult with rheumatoid arthritis. What was sequenced was CD8+ T cells sorted from blood.

CDR3 residues: CASSPQGLFYEQYF. The CDR3 DNA is TGTGCCAGCAGTCCACAGGGGCTCTTCTACGAGCAGTACTTC. V gene TRBV2 combines with J gene TRBJ2-7; 7 bases match TRBD1. This CDR3 contains 14 residues. The trim removed 5 bases at V and 3 bases at J, leaving 7 bases unmatched. The germline V gene encodes CDR1 SNHLY and CDR2 FYNNEI.